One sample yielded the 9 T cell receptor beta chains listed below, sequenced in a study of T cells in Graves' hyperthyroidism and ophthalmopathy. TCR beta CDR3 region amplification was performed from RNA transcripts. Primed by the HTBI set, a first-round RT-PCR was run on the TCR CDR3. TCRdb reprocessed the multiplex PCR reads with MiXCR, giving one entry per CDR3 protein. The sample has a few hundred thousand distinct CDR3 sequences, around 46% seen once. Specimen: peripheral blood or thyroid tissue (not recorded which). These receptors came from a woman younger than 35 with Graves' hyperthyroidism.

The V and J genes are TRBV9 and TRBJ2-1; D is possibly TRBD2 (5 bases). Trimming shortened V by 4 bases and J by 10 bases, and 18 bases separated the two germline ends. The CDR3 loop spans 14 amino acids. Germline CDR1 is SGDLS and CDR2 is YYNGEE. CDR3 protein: CASSPVWPPGEQFF. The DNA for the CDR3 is TGTGCCAGCAGCCCAGTGTGGCCGCCGGGAGAGCAGTTCTTC. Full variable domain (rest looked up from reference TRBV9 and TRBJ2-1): DSGVTQTPKHLITATGQRVTLRCSPRSGDLSVYWYQQSLDQGLQFLIQYYNGEERAKGNILERFSAQQFPDLHSELNLSSLELGDSALYFCASSPVWPPGEQFFGPGTRLTVL.

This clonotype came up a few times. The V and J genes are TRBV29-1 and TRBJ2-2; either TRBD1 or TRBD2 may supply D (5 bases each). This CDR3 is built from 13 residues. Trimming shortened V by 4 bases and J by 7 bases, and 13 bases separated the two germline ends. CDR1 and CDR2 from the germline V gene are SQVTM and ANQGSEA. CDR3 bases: TGCAGCGTTGTTGAGGGGCTGGTCGGGGAGCTGTTTTTT. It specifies CSVVEGLVGELFF.

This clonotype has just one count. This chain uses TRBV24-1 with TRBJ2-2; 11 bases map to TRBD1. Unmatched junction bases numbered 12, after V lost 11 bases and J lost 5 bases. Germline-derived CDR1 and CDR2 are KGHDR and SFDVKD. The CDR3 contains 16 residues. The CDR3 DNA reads TGTGCCAGCAGCTCCCCAGGACAGGGGGCGACCGGGGAGCTGTTTTTT. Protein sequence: CASSSPGQGATGELFF.

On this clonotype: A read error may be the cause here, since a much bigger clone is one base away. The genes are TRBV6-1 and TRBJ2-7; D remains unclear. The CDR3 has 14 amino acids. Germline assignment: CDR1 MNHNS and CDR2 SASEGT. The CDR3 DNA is TGTGCCAGCAGCCAAGAGCTGGTAACCTACGAGCAGCACTTC. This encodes CASSQELVTYEQHF.

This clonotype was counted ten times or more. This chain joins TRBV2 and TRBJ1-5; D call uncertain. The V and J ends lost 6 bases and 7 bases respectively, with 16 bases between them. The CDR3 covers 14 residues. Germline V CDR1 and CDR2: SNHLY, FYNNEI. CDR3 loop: CASREGLARQPQHF. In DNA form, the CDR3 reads TGTGCCAGCAGGGAGGGCCTAGCCAGGCAGCCCCAGCATTTT.

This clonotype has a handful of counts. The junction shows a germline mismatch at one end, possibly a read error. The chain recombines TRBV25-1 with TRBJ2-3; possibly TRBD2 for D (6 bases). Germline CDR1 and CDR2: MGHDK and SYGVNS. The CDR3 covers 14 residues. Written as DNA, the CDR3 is TGTGCCAGCAGTGAATATACTAGCACCGATACGCAGTATTTT. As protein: CASSEYTSTDTQYF.

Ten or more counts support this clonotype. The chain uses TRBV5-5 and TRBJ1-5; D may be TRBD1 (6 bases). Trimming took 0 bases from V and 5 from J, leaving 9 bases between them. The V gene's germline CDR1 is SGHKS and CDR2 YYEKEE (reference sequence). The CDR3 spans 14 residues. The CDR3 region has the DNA TGTGCCAGCAGCTTGGTGAGGGGGGATCAGCCCCAGCATTTT. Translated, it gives CASSLVRGDQPQHF.

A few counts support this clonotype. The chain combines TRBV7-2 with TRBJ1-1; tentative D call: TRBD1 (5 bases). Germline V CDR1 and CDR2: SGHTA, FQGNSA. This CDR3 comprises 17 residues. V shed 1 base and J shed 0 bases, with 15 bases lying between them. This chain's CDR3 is CASSLDKWGRVNTEAFF. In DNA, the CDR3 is TGTGCCAGCAGCTTAGATAAATGGGGCCGCGTGAACACTGAAGCTTTCTTT.

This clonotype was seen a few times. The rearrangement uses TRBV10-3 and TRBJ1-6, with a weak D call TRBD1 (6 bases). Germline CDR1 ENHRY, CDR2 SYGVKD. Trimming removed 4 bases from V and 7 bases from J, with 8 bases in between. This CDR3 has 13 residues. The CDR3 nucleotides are TGTGCCATCAGTGGGACAGCAAATTCACCCCTCCACTTT. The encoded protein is CAISGTANSPLHF.